The 25 T cell receptor beta chains in this list originate from one sample, sequenced in a study of T cells in Graves' hyperthyroidism and ophthalmopathy. What was amplified from RNA transcripts were TCR beta CDR3 regions. With the HTBI primer set, the TCR CDR3 went through a first round of RT-PCR. TCRdb reprocessed the multiplex PCR reads via MiXCR and lists one record per CDR3 protein. The profile shows under 350,000 distinct CDR3 sequences, about 20% of them singletons. Sequenced sample: blood. The receptors stem from a woman between 50 and 59 years old with Graves' hyperthyroidism.

J is TRBJ1-1 and V is TRBV29-1; TRBD1 matches 7 bases. There are 15 residues in the CDR3. V dropped 5 bases and J dropped 0; count of bases not matched to a gene: 9. The germline gives CDR1 SQVTM, CDR2 ANQGSEA. The CDR3 sequence: CSVFGQERLNTEAFF. CDR3 bases: TGCAGCGTTTTCGGACAGGAGCGCCTGAACACTGAAGCTTTCTTT.

At least ten counts were recorded for this clonotype. V gene TRBV9 combines with J gene TRBJ2-1; possible D gene TRBD2, 7 bases. The CDR3 is 18 amino acids. Per the germline V gene, CDR1 is SGDLS and CDR2 is YYNGEE. The V end was cut by 0 bases, the J end by 5 bases, with 21 bases between. CDR3 nucleotides: TGTGCCAGCAGCGTAGTAGGAGGGGGAGCGGGGAGGAACAATGAGCAGTTCTTC. The encoded protein is CASSVVGGGAGRNNEQFF.

This clonotype was detected ten times or more. The J gene is TRBJ1-1, the V gene TRBV30; D is undetermined. The CDR3 extends over 13 amino acids. Trimming pared 4 bases from V and 2 bases from J, leaving 11 bases between. CDR1 and CDR2 from the germline V gene are GTSNPN and SVGIG (reference sequence). CDR3 nucleotide sequence: TGTGCCTGGAATATTGTAATAAACACTGAAGCTTTCTTT. It yields the protein CAWNIVINTEAFF.

V gene TRBV18 combines with J gene TRBJ2-7, with D hard to call. V dropped 3 bases and J dropped 0 bases, with 6 bases sitting between them. Germline V gene sequence: CDR1 KGHSH, CDR2 LQKENI. The CDR3 consists of 13 residues. DNA for the CDR3: TGTGCCAGCTCACCCGCCAACTCCTACGAGCAGTACTTC. As protein: CASSPANSYEQYF.

On this clonotype: A read error may explain this, as a much larger clone is one base away. The chain combines TRBV3-1 with TRBJ2-5; D possibly corresponds to TRBD2 (6 bases). With 1 base removed from V and 5 bases from J, the gap between germline ends came to 11 bases. The length of the CDR3 is 14 residues. Germline loops: CDR1 LGHDT, CDR2 YNNKEL (reference sequence). The CDR3 protein is CASSQGGEVETQYF. CDR3 coding DNA: TGTGCCAGCAGCCAAGGGGGGGAAGTTGAGACCCAGTACTTC.

This clonotype was detected ten times or more. The V gene is TRBV11-2, the J gene TRBJ2-2; D not certain. Trimming took off 1 base at V and 0 bases at J, with 9 bases between the two ends. This CDR3 has 16 residues. The germline V gene encodes CDR1 SGHAT and CDR2 FQNNGV. Here the CDR3 reads CASSLVLGANTGELFF. As DNA, the CDR3 is TGTGCCAGCAGCTTAGTACTTGGGGCGAACACCGGGGAGCTGTTTTTT.

The V call is TRBV7-6, the J call TRBJ2-1, with a weak D call TRBD1 (5 bases). With 2 bases removed from V and 5 bases from J, the gap between germline ends came to 7 bases. The CDR3 spans 13 residues. Germline V gene sequence: CDR1 SGHVS, CDR2 FNYEAQ. CDR3 loop: CASSLLGDNEQFF. The CDR3 coding sequence is TGTGCCAGCAGCTTATTAGGGGACAATGAGCAGTTCTTC.

This clonotype was found a few times. The chain uses TRBV15 and TRBJ1-3; possibly TRBD1 for D (6 bases). V was shortened by 9 bases and J by 3 bases, with 12 bases between the two germline ends. Germline V CDR1 and CDR2: LNHNV, YYDKDF (reference sequence). CDR3 size: 13 residues. The CDR3 reads CATSGQYGNTIYF. The CDR3 bases are TGTGCCACGAGCGGACAGTATGGAAACACCATATATTTT.

This clonotype was detected a few times. The chain combines TRBV20-1 with TRBJ1-2; D is possibly TRBD1 (6 bases). The CDR3 contains 16 residues. Germline CDR1 reads DFQATT; CDR2 reads SNEGSKA (reference sequence). Trimming cost V 1 base and J 8 bases, with 23 bases left between them. CDR3 sequence: CSARARSWGQWWGYTF. The CDR3, as DNA: TGCAGTGCTAGAGCCCGTAGTTGGGGGCAGTGGTGGGGCTACACCTTC.

This rearrangement joins TRBV6-1 to TRBJ1-1; 7 nucleotides agree with TRBD1. This CDR3 comprises 16 residues. The junction had 12 bases not matched to a gene; V was cut back by 5 bases and J by 3 bases. Germline V gene data show CDR1 as MNHNS and CDR2 as SASEGT. The CDR3 is CASSPLEGAYDTEAFF. CDR3 nucleotide sequence: TGTGCCAGCAGTCCGCTGGAGGGGGCGTACGACACTGAAGCTTTCTTT.

This chain joins TRBV2 and TRBJ2-5; 11 nucleotides match TRBD2. Looked up from germline, CDR1 is SNHLY and CDR2 is FYNNEI. The V and J ends lost 7 bases and 0 bases, in that order; junction bases with no gene match: 4. The CDR3 has 15 residues. Written as DNA, the CDR3 is TGTGCCAGCATATCACTAGCGGGAGACCAAGAGACCCAGTACTTC. Protein product: CASISLAGDQETQYF.

The V call is TRBV12-3 or TRBV12-4, the J call TRBJ1-2, with no clear D. Trimming pared 0 bases from V and 3 bases from J, leaving 8 bases between. The CDR3 extends over 14 amino acids. The CDR3 coding sequence is TGTGCCAGCAGTTTAGCGCTTACGGACTATGGCTACACCTTC. Its protein is CASSLALTDYGYTF.

This clonotype has a handful of counts. V is TRBV6-5 and J is TRBJ1-3; no definite D call. The germline V gene encodes CDR1 MNHEY and CDR2 SVGAGI. The CDR3 length is 15 residues. Trimming shortened V by 2 bases and J by 0 bases, and 8 bases separated the two germline ends. The CDR3: CASSYTHISGNTIYF. In DNA, the CDR3 is TGTGCCAGCAGTTACACCCACATCTCTGGAAACACCATATATTTT.

This clonotype was seen more than once but under ten times. The rearrangement joins TRBV27 to TRBJ2-5; 11 nucleotides agree with TRBD1. The CDR3 runs to 16 residues. CDR1 and CDR2 (germline): MNHEY, SMNVEV (reference sequence). V lost 4 bases and J lost 5; bases outside the gene matches: 9. The CDR3 is CASSSGQGAGYETQYF. The CDR3 DNA reads as TGTGCCAGCAGTTCCGGACAGGGGGCAGGTTACGAGACCCAGTACTTC.

In the case of this clonotype: The junction shows a germline mismatch at one end, possibly a read error. This sequence joins TRBV27 and TRBJ2-1, with 8 bases lining up with TRBD2. Germline loops: CDR1 MNHEY, CDR2 SMNVEV (reference sequence). This CDR3 is 16 amino acids long. CDR3 DNA: TGTGCCAGCAGCCGACGGGGGGGGGGGTACTACAATAAGCAGTTCTTC. Protein sequence: CASSRRGGGYYNKQFF.

This clonotype has a handful of counts. The chain recombines TRBV9 with TRBJ2-1, with D possibly matching TRBD1 (6 bases). Germline values: CDR1 SGDLS, CDR2 YYNGEE. With 4 bases removed from V and 9 bases from J, the gap between germline ends came to 11 bases. This CDR3 is 12 amino acids long. CDR3 residues: CASSPRGFEQFF. CDR3 coding DNA: TGTGCCAGCAGCCCAAGGGGGTTTGAGCAGTTCTTC.

The rearrangement links TRBV20-1 to TRBJ2-2, with 8 bases lining up with TRBD2. The germline V gene encodes CDR1 DFQATT and CDR2 SNEGSKA (reference sequence). CDR3 length equals 13 residues. J was trimmed by 7 bases and V by 4 bases; bases with no gene match: 5. CDR3 protein: CSATGGARGELFF. CDR3 sequence (DNA): TGCAGTGCTACCGGGGGGGCCCGCGGGGAGCTGTTTTTT.

A few counts support this clonotype. V and J are TRBV12-3 or TRBV12-4 and TRBJ2-3; no clear D. Between the trimmed V and J ends, which lost 2 bases and 7 bases, there was a span of 7 bases. This CDR3 has 12 residues. The DNA of the CDR3 is TGTGCCAGCAGTTTAAATGGAAATACGCAGTATTTT. Translated, it gives CASSLNGNTQYF.

In its sample, this clonotype was seen many times. This chain connects TRBV7-8 to TRBJ2-2, with D hard to call. V was clipped by 1 base and J by 5 bases, with 5 bases between them. Germline lookup yields CDR1 SGHVS and CDR2 FQNEAQ. The length of the CDR3 is 13 residues. In DNA form, the CDR3 reads TGTGCCAGCAGCTTAGGGTCTACCGGGGAGCTGTTTTTT. It yields the protein CASSLGSTGELFF.

This clonotype was observed at least ten times. The genes are TRBV20-1 and TRBJ1-4; D not certain. From germline, CDR1 is DFQATT and CDR2 SNEGSKA (reference sequence). Trimming shortened V by 6 bases and J by 0 bases, and 17 bases separated the two germline ends. The CDR3 sequence is 16 residues long. The CDR3 DNA reads as TGCAGTGCCGCCCAACTAAGGGATGCAACTAATGAAAAACTGTTTTTT. It is translated as CSAAQLRDATNEKLFF.

This clonotype was observed a few times. The chain links TRBV29-1 to TRBJ2-7; D is unresolved. This CDR3 contains 15 residues. CDR1 is SQVTM, CDR2 ANQGSEA, per germline. V was shortened by 3 bases and J by 5 bases, with 20 bases between the two germline ends. The CDR3 sequence: CSVDSAPPIADEQYV. CDR3 DNA: TGCAGCGTTGATTCTGCACCACCGATAGCTGACGAGCAGTACGTC.

V is TRBV7-9 and J is TRBJ1-5; 7 nucleotides agree with TRBD1. Per the germline V gene, CDR1 is SEHNR and CDR2 is FQNEAQ (reference sequence). The CDR3 has 13 residues. J lost 12 bases, V lost 5 bases, and 10 bases had no gene match. The CDR3 spells CASSRTGNVRQHF. CDR3 in DNA: TGTGCCAGCAGCAGGACAGGTAATGTGCGCCAGCATTTT.

This clonotype was counted a few times. The chain is built from TRBV2 and TRBJ1-3; possibly TRBD1 for D (6 bases). The germline CDR1 and CDR2 sequences are SNHLY and FYNNEI. CDR3 length: 15 amino acids. Trimming shortened V by 6 bases and J by 0 bases, and 12 bases separated the two germline ends. Written as DNA, the CDR3 is TGTGCCAGCAGACGGGGGCCCCTCTCTGGAAACACCATATATTTT. Translation gives CASRRGPLSGNTIYF.

This clonotype was picked up many times. The chain links TRBV7-2 to TRBJ2-5, with unresolved D. V was clipped by 1 base and J by 5 bases, with 11 bases between them. The germline CDR1 and CDR2 sequences are SGHTA and FQGNSA. CDR3 size: 14 residues. In DNA, the CDR3 is TGTGCCAGCAGCTTAGGCCACACGTACGAGACCCAGTACTTC. This encodes CASSLGHTYETQYF.

This clonotype was picked up a small number of times. The chain links TRBV5-5 to TRBJ1-5; D perhaps matches TRBD1 (5 bases). The CDR3 contains 15 residues. Trimming took 2 bases from V and 1 from J, leaving 10 bases between them. Germline values: CDR1 SGHKS, CDR2 YYEKEE (reference sequence). The DNA of the CDR3 is TGTGCCAGCAGCTTAGGGACCCTGAGCAATCAGCCCCAGCATTTT. Its translation is CASSLGTLSNQPQHF.